This T cell receptor (beta chain) stems from a study of OX40 agonist ivuxolimab in advanced cancers. Some clones are missing from TCRdb's copy, which holds only in-frame ones; the method was immunoSEQ multiplex PCR. The sample lists 45,000 to 65,000 clones, about four fifths occurring once. This clone was seen only a few times. CDR3 size: 15 residues. Trimming stripped 3 bases from V and 6 bases from J, with 16 bases between. Looked up from germline, CDR1 is SGHDT and CDR2 is YYEEEE. This specimen was CD4+ or CD8+ T cells sorted from blood, taken in a trial of the OX40 agonist ivuxolimab. The gene calls are TRBV5-6 and TRBJ2-4; D is undetermined. The receptor was derived from an adult with an advanced solid tumor such as melanoma, head and neck, liver or kidney cancer. In nucleotides, the CDR3 is TGTGCCAGCAGCTCCCTTGAGCAGCCGAGAAACATTCAGTACTTC. Protein: CASSSLEQPRNIQYF.